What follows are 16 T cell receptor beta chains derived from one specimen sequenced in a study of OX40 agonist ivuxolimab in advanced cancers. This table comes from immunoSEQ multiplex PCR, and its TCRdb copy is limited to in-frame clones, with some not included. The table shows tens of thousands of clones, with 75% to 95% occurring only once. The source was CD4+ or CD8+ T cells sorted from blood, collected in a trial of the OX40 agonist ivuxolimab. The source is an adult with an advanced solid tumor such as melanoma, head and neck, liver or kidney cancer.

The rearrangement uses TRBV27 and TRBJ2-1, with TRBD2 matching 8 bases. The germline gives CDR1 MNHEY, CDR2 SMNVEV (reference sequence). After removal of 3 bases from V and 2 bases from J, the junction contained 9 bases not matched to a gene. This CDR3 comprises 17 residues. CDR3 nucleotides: TGTGCCAGCAGTTTCCTCCAGGTAGCGGGGCCCTACAATGAGCAGTTCTTC. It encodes CASSFLQVAGPYNEQFF.

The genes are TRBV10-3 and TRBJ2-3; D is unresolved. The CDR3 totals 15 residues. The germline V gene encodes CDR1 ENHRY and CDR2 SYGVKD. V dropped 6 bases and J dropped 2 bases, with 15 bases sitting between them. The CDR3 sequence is CAIRRDERYTDTQYF. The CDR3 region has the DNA TGTGCCATCAGGCGTGATGAGAGGTACACAGATACGCAGTATTTT.

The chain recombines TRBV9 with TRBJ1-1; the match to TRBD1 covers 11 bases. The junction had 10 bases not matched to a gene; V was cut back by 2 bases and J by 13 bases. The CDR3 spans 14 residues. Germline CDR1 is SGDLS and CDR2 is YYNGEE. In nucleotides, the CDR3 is TGTGCCAGCAGCGTCAACCGGGACAGGGGGTTCTTTTTCTTT. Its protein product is CASSVNRDRGFFFF.

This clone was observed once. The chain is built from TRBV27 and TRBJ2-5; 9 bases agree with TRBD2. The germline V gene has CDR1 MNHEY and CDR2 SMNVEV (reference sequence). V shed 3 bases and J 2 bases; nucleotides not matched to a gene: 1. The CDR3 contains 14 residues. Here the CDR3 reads CASSFSGRQETQYF. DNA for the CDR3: TGTGCCAGCAGTTTCAGCGGGAGGCAAGAGACCCAGTACTTC.

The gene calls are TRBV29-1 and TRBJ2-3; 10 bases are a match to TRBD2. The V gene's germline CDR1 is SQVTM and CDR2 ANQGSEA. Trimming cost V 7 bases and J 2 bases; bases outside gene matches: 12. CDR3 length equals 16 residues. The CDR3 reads CSAMGLAGDLTDTQYF. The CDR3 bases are TGCAGCGCCATGGGGCTAGCGGGAGATCTCACAGATACGCAGTATTTT.

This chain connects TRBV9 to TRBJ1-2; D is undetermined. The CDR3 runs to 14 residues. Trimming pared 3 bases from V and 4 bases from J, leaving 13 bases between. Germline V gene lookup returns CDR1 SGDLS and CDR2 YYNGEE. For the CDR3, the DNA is TGTGCCAGCAGCGAGGAGGCAGGCCTCTATGGCTACACCTTC. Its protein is CASSEEAGLYGYTF.

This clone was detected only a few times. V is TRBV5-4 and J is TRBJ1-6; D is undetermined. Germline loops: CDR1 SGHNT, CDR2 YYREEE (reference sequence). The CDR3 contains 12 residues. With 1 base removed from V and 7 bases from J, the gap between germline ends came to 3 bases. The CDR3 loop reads CASSLLNSPLHF. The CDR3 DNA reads TGTGCCAGCAGCTTGCTCAATTCACCCCTCCACTTT. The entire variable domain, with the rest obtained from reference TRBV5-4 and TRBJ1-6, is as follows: ETGVTQSPTHLIKTRGQQVTLRCSSQSGHNTVSWYQQALGQGPQFIFQYYREEENGRGNFPPRFSGLQFPNYSSELNVNALELDDSALYLCASSLLNSPLHFGNGTRLTVT.

The CDR3 DNA is TGTGCCAGCAGTATAGCGGGAGGGCCTTACAATGAGCAGTTCTTC. Protein product: CASSIAGGPYNEQFF. The chain couples TRBV27 to TRBJ2-1; 11 positions agree with TRBD2. The CDR3 is 15 residues long. Trimming cost V 5 bases and J 4 bases; bases outside gene matches: 4. Germline V gene data show CDR1 as MNHEY and CDR2 as SMNVEV (reference sequence).

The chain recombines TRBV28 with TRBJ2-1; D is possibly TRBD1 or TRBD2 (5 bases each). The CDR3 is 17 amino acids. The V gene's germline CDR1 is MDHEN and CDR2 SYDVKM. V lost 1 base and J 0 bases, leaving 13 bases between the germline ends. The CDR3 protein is CASSLSIRELSYNEQFF. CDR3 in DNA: TGTGCCAGCAGTTTATCAATCAGGGAGCTCTCCTACAATGAGCAGTTCTTC.

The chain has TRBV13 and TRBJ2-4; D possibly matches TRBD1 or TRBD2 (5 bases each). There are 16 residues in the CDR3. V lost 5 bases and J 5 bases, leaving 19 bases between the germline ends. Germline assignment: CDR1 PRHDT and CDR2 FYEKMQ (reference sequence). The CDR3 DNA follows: TGTGCCAGCAGCGAAACCGGGACGAGCGCAGAAAACATTCAGTACTTC. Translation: CASSETGTSAENIQYF.

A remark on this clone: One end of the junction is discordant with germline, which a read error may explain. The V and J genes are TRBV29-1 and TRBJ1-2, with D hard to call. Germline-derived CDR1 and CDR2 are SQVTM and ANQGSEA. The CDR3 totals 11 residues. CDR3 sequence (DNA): TGCAGCGCTGAAGATAACTATGGCTACACCTTC. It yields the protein CSAEDNYGYTF.

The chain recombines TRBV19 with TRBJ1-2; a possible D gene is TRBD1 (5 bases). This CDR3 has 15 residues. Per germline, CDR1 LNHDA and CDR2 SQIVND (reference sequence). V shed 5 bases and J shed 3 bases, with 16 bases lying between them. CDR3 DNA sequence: TGTGCCAGTAGTGCTTGGATAGGGACCTACTATGGCTACACCTTC. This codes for CASSAWIGTYYGYTF.

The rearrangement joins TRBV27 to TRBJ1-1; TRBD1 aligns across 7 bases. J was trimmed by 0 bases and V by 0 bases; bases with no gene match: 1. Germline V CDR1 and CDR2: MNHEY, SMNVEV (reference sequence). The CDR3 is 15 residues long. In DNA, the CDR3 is TGTGCCAGCAGTTTATCTGGACAGGTGAACACTGAAGCTTTCTTT. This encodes CASSLSGQVNTEAFF.

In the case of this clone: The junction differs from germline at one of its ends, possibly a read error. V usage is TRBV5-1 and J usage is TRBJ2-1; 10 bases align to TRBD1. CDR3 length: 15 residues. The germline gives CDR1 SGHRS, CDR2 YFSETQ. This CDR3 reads CASSWRDRGYNGQFF. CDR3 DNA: TGCGCCAGCAGCTGGCGGGACAGGGGCTACAATGGGCAGTTCTTC.

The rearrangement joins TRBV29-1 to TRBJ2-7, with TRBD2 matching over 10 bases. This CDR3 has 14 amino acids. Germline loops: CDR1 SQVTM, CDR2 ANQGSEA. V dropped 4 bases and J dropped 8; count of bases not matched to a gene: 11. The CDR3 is CSVGSMLAGAQQYF. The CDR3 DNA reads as TGCAGCGTTGGGAGCATGCTAGCGGGAGCACAGCAGTACTTC.

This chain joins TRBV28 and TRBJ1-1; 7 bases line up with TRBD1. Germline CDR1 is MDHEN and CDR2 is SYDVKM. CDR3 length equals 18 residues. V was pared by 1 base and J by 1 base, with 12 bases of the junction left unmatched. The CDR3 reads CASSLFWGQTEKNTEAFF. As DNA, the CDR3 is TGTGCCAGCAGTTTATTTTGGGGACAGACCGAAAAGAACACTGAAGCTTTCTTT.